This T cell receptor (beta chain) emerged from a study of long-term antiretroviral therapy in people with HIV. Study-wide findings and caveats: Possibly under older ART regimens, blood was drawn between about 2004 and 2018.

The V gene's germline CDR1 is SNHLY and CDR2 FYNNEI. The CDR3 is made up of 14 amino acids. V lost 3 bases and J lost 0, with 6 bases in between. Sequencing relied on immunoSEQ assay v3.0, run at survey level. Generated by immunoSEQ multiplex PCR, the TCRdb table keeps only in-frame clones and is missing some. This sample yields tens of thousands of clones, of which around 83% are seen a single time; less than 8% belongs to the top ten. On this clone itself: Its antigen is unknown.

The chain links TRBV2 to TRBJ2-1, with D tentatively TRBD2 (6 bases). The TCR originated in a man younger than 35 with HIV. The source was unsorted PBMCs, collected 1 year after starting antiretroviral therapy. The CDR3 loop reads CASSDGSSYNEQFF. The CDR3 DNA follows: TGTGCCAGCAGTGACGGGAGCTCCTACAATGAGCAGTTCTTC.